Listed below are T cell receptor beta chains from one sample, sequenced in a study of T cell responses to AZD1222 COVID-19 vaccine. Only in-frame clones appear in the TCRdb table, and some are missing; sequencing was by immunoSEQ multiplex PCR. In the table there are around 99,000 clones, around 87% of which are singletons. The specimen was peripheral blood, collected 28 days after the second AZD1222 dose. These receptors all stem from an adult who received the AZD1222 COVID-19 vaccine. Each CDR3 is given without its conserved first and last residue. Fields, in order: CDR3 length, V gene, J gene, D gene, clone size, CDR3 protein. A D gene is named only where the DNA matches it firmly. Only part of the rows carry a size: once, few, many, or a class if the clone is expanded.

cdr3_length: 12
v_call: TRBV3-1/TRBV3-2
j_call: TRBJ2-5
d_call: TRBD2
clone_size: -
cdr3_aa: ASSRTSGQETQY

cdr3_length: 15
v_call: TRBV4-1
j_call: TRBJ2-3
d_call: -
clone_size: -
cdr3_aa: ASSQGARAGSTDTQY

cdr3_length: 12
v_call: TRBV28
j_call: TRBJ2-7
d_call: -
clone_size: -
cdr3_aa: ASSFLGASDEQY

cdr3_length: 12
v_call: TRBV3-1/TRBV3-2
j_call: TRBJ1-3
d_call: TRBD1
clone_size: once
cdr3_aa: ASSLGTGGNTIY

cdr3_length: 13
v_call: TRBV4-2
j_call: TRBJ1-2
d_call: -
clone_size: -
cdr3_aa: ASSQDMESLNGYT

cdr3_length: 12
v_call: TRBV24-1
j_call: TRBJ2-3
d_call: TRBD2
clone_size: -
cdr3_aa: ATGLAGGTDTQY

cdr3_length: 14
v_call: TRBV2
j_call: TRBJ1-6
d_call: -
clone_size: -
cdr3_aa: ASTPGKGLYNSPLH

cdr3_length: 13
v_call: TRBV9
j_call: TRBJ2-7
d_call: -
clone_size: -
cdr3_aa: ASSGGPGLSYEQY

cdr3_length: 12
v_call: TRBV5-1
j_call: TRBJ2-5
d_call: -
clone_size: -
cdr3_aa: ASSLGGYQETQY

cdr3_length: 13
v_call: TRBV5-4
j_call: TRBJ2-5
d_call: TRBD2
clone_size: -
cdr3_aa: ASSHSAGEGETQY

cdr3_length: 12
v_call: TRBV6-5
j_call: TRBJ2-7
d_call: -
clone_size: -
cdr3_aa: ASSRPGRSYEQY

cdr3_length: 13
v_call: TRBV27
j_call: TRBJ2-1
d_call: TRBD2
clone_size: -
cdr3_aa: ASSVRTSGYNEQF

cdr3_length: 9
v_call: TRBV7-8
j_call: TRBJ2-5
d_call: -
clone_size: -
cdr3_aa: ASSSREAQY

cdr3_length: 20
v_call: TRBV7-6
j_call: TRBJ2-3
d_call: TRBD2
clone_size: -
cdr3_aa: ASSFSPSGGEFDEASTDTQY

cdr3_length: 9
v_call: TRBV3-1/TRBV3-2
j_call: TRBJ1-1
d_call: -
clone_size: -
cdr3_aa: ASRMSAEAF

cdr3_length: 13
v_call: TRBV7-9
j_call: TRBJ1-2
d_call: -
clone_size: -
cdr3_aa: ASSLAASRPYGYT

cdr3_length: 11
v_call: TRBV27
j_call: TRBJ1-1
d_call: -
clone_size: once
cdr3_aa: ASSYRGNTEAF

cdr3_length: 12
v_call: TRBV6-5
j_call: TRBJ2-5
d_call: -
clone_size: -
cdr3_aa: ASSSLGGQETQY

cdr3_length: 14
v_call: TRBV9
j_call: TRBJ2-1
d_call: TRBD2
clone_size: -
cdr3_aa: ASSRSQTGLRNEQF

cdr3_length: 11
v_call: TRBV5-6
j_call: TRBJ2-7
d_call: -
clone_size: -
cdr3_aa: ASKIGVSYEQY

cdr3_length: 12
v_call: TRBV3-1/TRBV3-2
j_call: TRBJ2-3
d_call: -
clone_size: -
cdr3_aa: ASSQLLATDTQY

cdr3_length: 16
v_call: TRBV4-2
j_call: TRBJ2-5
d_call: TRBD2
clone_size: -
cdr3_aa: ASSPARGSSGPPETQY

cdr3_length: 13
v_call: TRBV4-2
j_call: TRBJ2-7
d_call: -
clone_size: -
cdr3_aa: ASSQGAESSYEQY

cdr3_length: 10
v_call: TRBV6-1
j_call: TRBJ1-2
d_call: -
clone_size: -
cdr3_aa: ASSEEGYGYT

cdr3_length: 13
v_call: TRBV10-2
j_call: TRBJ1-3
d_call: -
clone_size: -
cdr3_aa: ASSDRGVGGNTIY

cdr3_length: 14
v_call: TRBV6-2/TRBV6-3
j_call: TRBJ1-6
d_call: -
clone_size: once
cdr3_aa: ASSYPGTTYHSPLH

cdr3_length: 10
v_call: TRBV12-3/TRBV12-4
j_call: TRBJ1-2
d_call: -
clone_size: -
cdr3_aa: ASSPGHYGYT

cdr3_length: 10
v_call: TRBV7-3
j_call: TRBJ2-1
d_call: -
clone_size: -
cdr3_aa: ASSSRVGEQF

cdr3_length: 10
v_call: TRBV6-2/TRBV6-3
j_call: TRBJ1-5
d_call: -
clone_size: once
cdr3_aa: ASSYAGQPQH

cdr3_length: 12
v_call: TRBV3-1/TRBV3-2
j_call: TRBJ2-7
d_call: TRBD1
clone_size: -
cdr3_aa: ASSPGQASGEQY

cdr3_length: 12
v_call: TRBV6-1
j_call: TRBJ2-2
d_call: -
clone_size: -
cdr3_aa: ASSEGGRAGELF

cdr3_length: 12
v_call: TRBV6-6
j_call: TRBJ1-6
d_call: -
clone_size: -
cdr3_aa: ASSYRDINSPLH

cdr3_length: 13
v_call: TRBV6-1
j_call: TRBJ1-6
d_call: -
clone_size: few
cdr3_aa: ASSEAVTGNSPLH

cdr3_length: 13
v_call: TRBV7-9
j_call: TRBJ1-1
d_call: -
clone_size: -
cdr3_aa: ASSRWQGRDTEAF

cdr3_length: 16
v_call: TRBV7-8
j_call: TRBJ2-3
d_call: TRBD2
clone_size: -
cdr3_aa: ASSLLAGDAASTDTQY

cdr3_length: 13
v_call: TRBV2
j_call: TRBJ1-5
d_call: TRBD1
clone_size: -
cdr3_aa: ASQIRDSYNQPQH

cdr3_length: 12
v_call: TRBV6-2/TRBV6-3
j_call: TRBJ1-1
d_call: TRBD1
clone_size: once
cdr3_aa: ASSYDRANTEAF

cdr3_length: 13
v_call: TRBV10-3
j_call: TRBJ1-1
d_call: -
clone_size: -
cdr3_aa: AISEGGGTNTEAF

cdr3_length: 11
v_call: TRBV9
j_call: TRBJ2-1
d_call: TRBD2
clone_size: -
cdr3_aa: ASSGTSYNEQF

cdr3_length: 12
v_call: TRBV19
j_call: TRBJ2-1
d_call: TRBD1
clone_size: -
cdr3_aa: ASSGDRGSNEQF

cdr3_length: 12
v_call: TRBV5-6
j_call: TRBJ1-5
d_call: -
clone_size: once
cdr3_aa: ASSLAKGNQPQH

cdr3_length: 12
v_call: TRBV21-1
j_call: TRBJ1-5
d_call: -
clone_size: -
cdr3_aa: ASSKSTANQPQH

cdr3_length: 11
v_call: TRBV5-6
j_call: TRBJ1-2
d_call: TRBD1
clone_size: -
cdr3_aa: ASSPQGGYGYT

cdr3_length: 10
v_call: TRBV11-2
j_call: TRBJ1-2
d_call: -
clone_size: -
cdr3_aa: ASSPGGYGYT

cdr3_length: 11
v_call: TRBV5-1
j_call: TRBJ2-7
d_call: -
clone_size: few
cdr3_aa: ASSFQQAYEQY

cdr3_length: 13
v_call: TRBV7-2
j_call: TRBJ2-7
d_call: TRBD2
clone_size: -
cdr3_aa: ASSLVAGFTYEQY

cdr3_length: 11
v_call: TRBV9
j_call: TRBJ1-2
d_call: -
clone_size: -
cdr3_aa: ASSVGRANGYT

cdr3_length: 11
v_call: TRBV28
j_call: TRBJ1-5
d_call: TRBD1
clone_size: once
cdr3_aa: ATMDRGRQPQH

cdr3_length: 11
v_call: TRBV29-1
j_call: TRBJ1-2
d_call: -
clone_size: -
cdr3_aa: SVGAELGYGYT

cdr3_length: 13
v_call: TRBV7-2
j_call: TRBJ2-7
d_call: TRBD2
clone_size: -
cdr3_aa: ASSFLAGGTSEQY

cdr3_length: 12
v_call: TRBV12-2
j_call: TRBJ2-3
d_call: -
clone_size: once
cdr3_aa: ASRLVADTDTQY